Listed here are 27 T cell receptor beta chains from one sample, sequenced in a study of shared clonotypes between healthy human individuals. Only in-frame clones appear in the TCRdb table, and some are missing; sequencing was by immunoSEQ multiplex PCR. Among roughly 2.6 million clones listed, just over 90% were seen once. Sequencing was performed on naive CD4+ T cells sorted from blood. Stated subset: CD45RA+ positively selected. The receptor set was obtained from a man between 18 and 35 years old in good health.

The V gene is TRBV4-3, the J gene TRBJ2-1; TRBD2 matches 14 bases. The length of the CDR3 is 14 residues. The germline V gene encodes CDR1 LGHNA and CDR2 YSLEER. V lost 3 bases, J lost 10 bases, and 2 bases stayed unmatched. CDR3: CASSQGLAGEEQFF. In DNA form, the CDR3 reads TGCGCCAGCAGCCAGGGACTAGCGGGAGAGGAGCAGTTCTTC.

The gene calls are TRBV5-4 and TRBJ2-3; 8 nucleotides match TRBD1. The ends lost 4 bases at V and 0 bases at J; junction bases unmatched: 4. The CDR3 sequence is 15 residues long. The germline V gene has CDR1 SGHNT and CDR2 YYREEE (reference sequence). The CDR3 nucleotides are TGTGCCAGCAGCCCCCGGGACAGGAGCACAGATACGCAGTATTTT. This translates into CASSPRDRSTDTQYF.

This chain joins TRBV28 and TRBJ2-7; TRBD2 matches 8 bases. The CDR3 contains 15 residues. Germline CDR1 is MDHEN and CDR2 is SYDVKM. J was trimmed by 1 base and V by 7 bases; bases with no gene match: 9. CDR3 residues: CASTRIAGLSYEQYF. CDR3 in DNA: TGTGCCAGCACCCGGATAGCGGGACTGTCCTACGAGCAGTACTTC.

V usage is TRBV5-8 and J usage is TRBJ2-3; 7 bases align to TRBD2. This CDR3 has 14 amino acids. With 1 base clipped from V and 1 base from J, the junction kept 0 bases outside the gene matches. Per germline, CDR1 SGHTS and CDR2 YDEGEE. The CDR3 DNA follows: TGTGCCAGCAGCTTGCTAGCGGGCACAGATACGCAGTATTTT. Translation gives CASSLLAGTDTQYF. Full variable domain (outside the CDR3, taken from reference TRBV5-8 and TRBJ2-3): EAGVTQSPTHLIKTRGQQATLRCSPISGHTSVYWYQQALGLGLQFLLWYDEGEERNRGNFPPRFSGRQFPNYSSELNVNALELEDSALYLCASSLLAGTDTQYFGPGTRLTVL.

The chain joins TRBV6-6 to TRBJ1-2, with a possible D match to TRBD1 (5 bases). This CDR3 contains 12 residues. V was shortened by 7 bases and J by 6 bases, with 12 bases between the two germline ends. Germline V CDR1 and CDR2: MNHNY, SVGAGI (reference sequence). The CDR3 coding sequence is TGTGCCAGCAATAGTCAGGGTGATGGCTACACCTTC. This codes for CASNSQGDGYTF.

The J gene is TRBJ2-3, the V gene TRBV5-4; perhaps TRBD2 as D (7 bases). The V and J ends lost 4 bases and 1 base respectively, with 19 bases between them. CDR1 is SGHNT, CDR2 YYREEE, per germline (reference sequence). The CDR3 sequence is 17 residues long. The CDR3 is CASSRMGGPGGTDTQYF. CDR3 nucleotides: TGTGCCAGCAGCAGAATGGGGGGGCCGGGTGGCACAGATACGCAGTATTTT.

The chain uses TRBV25-1 and TRBJ1-1; D remains unclear. From germline, CDR1 is MGHDK and CDR2 SYGVNS. V gave up 4 bases and J gave up 2 bases, with 8 bases separating them. The CDR3 spans 13 residues. The CDR3 region has the DNA TGTGCCAGCAGTGTTTCCAAAAACACTGAAGCTTTCTTT. Its translation is CASSVSKNTEAFF.

This clone has just one count. The rearrangement links TRBV18 to TRBJ1-2; D call uncertain. V lost 3 bases and J lost 0, with 8 bases in between. The CDR3 covers 14 residues. Germline CDR1 is KGHSH and CDR2 is LQKENI. The CDR3, as DNA: TGTGCCAGCTCACCCATAGATTCTAACTATGGCTACACCTTC. Translation: CASSPIDSNYGYTF.

The chain couples TRBV6-5 to TRBJ2-7; the D gene could be TRBD1 or TRBD2 (5 bases each). Germline V CDR1 and CDR2: MNHEY, SVGAGI. There are 11 residues in the CDR3. V was pared by 6 bases and J by 4 bases, with 7 bases between. CDR3 residues: CASRGEYEQYF. CDR3 coding DNA: TGTGCCAGCAGGGGGGAGTACGAGCAGTACTTC.

This chain joins TRBV5-1 and TRBJ2-7; 11 positions agree with TRBD1. The CDR3 contains 15 residues. Germline CDR1 is SGHRS and CDR2 is YFSETQ. J lost 2 bases, V lost 5 bases, and 6 bases had no gene match. CDR3 nucleotides: TGCGCCAGCAGTTCTGGACAGGGGGCCCCCTACGAGCAGTACTTC. Its protein is CASSSGQGAPYEQYF.

The rearrangement uses TRBV6-1 and TRBJ2-1, with D tentatively TRBD1 or TRBD2 (6 bases each). The CDR3 is 16 amino acids. In germline, CDR1 is MNHNS, CDR2 SASEGT. V lost 1 base to trimming and J lost 3 bases, with 13 bases between them. The CDR3 loop is CASSEGRGVRYNEQFF. The CDR3 DNA reads TGTGCCAGCAGTGAAGGGAGGGGGGTTCGCTACAATGAGCAGTTCTTC.

The gene calls are TRBV2 and TRBJ2-1, with TRBD2 matching over 14 bases. Trimming cost V 5 bases and J 8 bases; bases outside gene matches: 5. Germline CDR1 is SNHLY and CDR2 is FYNNEI. CDR3 size: 15 residues. The CDR3 region is CASSPTSGGAYEQFF. The CDR3 DNA is TGTGCCAGCAGTCCGACTAGCGGGGGGGCCTATGAGCAGTTCTTC.

This clone showed up just once. V is TRBV30 and J is TRBJ2-5, with 7 bases identical to TRBD1. The J call could be wrong; TRBJ2-7 is a better fit for the DNA end. The CDR3 loop spans 12 amino acids. The V gene's germline CDR1 is GTSNPN and CDR2 SVGIG (reference sequence). The CDR3, as DNA: TGTGCCTGGAGTGTACAGGGGAACGAGCAGTACTTC. Its translation: CAWSVQGNEQYF.

V is TRBV30 and J is TRBJ2-7; the D gene is possibly TRBD2 (5 bases). This CDR3 spans 16 amino acids. CDR1 is GTSNPN, CDR2 SVGIG, per germline (reference sequence). V lost 0 bases and J 3 bases, leaving 18 bases between the germline ends. DNA of the CDR3: TGTGCCTGGAGTGTACCGGGGAGTCGAATGGGCTACGAGCAGTACTTC. This codes for CAWSVPGSRMGYEQYF.

The chain uses TRBV28 and TRBJ1-5; 7 nucleotides line up with TRBD1. From germline, CDR1 is MDHEN and CDR2 SYDVKM. The CDR3 consists of 14 residues. The ends lost 6 bases at V and 5 bases at J; junction bases unmatched: 7. CDR3 sequence: CASRRGGAYQPQHF. CDR3 in DNA: TGTGCCAGCAGGAGAGGGGGCGCGTATCAGCCCCAGCATTTT.

The sample holds many counts of this clone. The chain joins TRBV6-5 to TRBJ1-6, with D unclear. Germline V gives CDR1 MNHEY, CDR2 SVGAGI. This CDR3 has 15 residues. Trimming stripped 6 bases from V and 6 bases from J, with 15 bases between. The CDR3 loop is CASSPGGTSNSPLHF. CDR3 nucleotides: TGTGCCAGCAGCCCCGGTGGAACTTCTAATTCACCCCTCCACTTT.

The chain is built from TRBV18 and TRBJ1-1, with D tentatively TRBD1 (5 bases). In germline, CDR1 is KGHSH, CDR2 LQKENI. The CDR3 sequence is 15 residues long. The V end was cut by 1 base, the J end by 2 bases, with 11 bases between. The CDR3 DNA sequence: TGTGCCAGCTCACCACGGATAGGGGAAAACACTGAAGCTTTCTTT. This codes for CASSPRIGENTEAFF.

This clone turned up a few times. The same CDR3 can be traced to other DNA sequences in this sample. CDR3 in DNA: TGTGCCTGGAGTGTACCCCGTAACACTGAAGCTTTCTTT. Translating it yields CAWSVPRNTEAFF. This chain uses TRBV30 with TRBJ1-1; no reliable D call. V was cut by 0 bases and J by 2 bases, with 7 bases left in between. Germline loops: CDR1 GTSNPN, CDR2 SVGIG (reference sequence). CDR3 length: 13 amino acids.

This clone occurred once. V and J are TRBV30 and TRBJ2-1; 8 bases are shared with TRBD1. Germline trimming cut 0 bases from V and 5 bases from J; bases unmatched to any gene: 9. Germline CDR1 reads GTSNPN; CDR2 reads SVGIG (reference sequence). The CDR3 extends over 16 amino acids. CDR3 in DNA: TGTGCCTGGAGTGTAGGACAGGGCCCATCCAACAATGAGCAGTTCTTC. It yields the protein CAWSVGQGPSNNEQFF.

The chain links TRBV27 to TRBJ1-4; D is uncertain. Germline V gene sequence: CDR1 MNHEY, CDR2 SMNVEV (reference sequence). CDR3 size: 16 residues. V was pared by 0 bases and J by 3 bases, with 11 bases between. The CDR3 sequence is CASSLSFPGPNEKLFF. CDR3 nucleotides: TGTGCCAGCAGTTTATCGTTCCCCGGGCCTAATGAAAAACTGTTTTTT.

CDR3 nucleotides: TGTGCCAGCAGCAAAGGAGGGGCGGGTCTAGAGACCCAGTACTTC. Translation: CASSKGGAGLETQYF. The V gene is TRBV21-1, the J gene TRBJ2-5. TRBV21-1 is designated a pseudogene. This CDR3 comprises 15 residues.

J is TRBJ2-2 and V is TRBV5-1, with unresolved D. V was trimmed by 1 base and J by 0 bases, leaving 10 bases between them. In germline, CDR1 is SGHRS, CDR2 YFSETQ. CDR3 length: 16 residues. The CDR3 region is CASSLSGRTNTGELFF. Written as DNA, the CDR3 is TGCGCCAGCAGCTTGTCCGGCAGGACGAACACCGGGGAGCTGTTTTTT.

This clone was seen only once. This sequence joins TRBV6-6 and TRBJ2-1, with D possibly matching TRBD1 (6 bases). The CDR3 totals 15 residues. The germline V gene encodes CDR1 MNHNY and CDR2 SVGAGI (reference sequence). V was clipped by 7 bases and J by 4 bases, with 17 bases between them. The CDR3 bases are TGTGCCAGCACCGTCACCGGGACACCTTACAATGAGCAGTTCTTC. It translates to CASTVTGTPYNEQFF.

Turning to this clone: One end of the junction is discordant with germline, which a read error may explain. The rearrangement links TRBV27 to TRBJ1-6; D may be TRBD1 (6 bases). This CDR3 contains 16 residues. Per the germline V gene, CDR1 is MNHEY and CDR2 is SMNVEV (reference sequence). The CDR3 bases are TGTGCCAGCAGTCTATCAAACCAGGGGAATAATTCACCCCTCCACTTT. Amino acids: CASSLSNQGNNSPLHF.

The sample holds a few counts of this clone. The chain couples TRBV5-1 to TRBJ1-2; the D gene is possibly TRBD1 (6 bases). Trimming left V 0 bases short and J 4 bases short, with 10 bases between. Germline V CDR1 and CDR2: SGHRS, YFSETQ. The CDR3 covers 14 residues. DNA for the CDR3: TGCGCCAGCAGCTTGGAAGGGGGTTCCTATGGCTACACCTTC. Protein sequence: CASSLEGGSYGYTF.

This chain connects TRBV19 to TRBJ2-3, with TRBD2 matching over 9 bases. V lost 1 base to trimming and J lost 1 base; unmatched junction nucleotides: 12. Germline V gene lookup returns CDR1 LNHDA and CDR2 SQIVND (reference sequence). There are 19 residues in the CDR3. CDR3 bases: TGTGCCAGTAGTATAGGAGCGGGAGGCCCCGGGCGCGGCACAGATACGCAGTATTTT. It specifies CASSIGAGGPGRGTDTQYF.

The rearrangement uses TRBV4-1 and TRBJ2-5; weak D call: TRBD2 (5 bases). CDR1 MGHRA and CDR2 YSYEKL come from the germline V gene. The CDR3 contains 12 residues. Trimming left V 4 bases short and J 5 bases short, with 8 bases between. This chain's CDR3 is CASSLEGETQYF. The CDR3 coding sequence is TGCGCCAGCAGCCTAGAGGGCGAGACCCAGTACTTC.